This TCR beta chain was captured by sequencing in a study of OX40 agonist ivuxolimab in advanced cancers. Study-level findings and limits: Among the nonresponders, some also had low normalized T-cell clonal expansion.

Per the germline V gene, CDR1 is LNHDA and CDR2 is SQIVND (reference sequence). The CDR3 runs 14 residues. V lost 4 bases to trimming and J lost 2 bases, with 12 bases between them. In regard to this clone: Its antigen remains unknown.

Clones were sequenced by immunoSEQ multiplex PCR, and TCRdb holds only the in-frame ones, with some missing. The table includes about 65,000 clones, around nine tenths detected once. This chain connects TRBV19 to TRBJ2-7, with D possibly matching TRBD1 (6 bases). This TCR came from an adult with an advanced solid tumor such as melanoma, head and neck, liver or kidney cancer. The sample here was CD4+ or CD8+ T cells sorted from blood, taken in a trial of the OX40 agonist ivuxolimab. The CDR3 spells CASSNQGKTYEQYF. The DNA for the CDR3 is TGTGCCAGTAGTAACCAGGGGAAAACCTACGAGCAGTACTTC.